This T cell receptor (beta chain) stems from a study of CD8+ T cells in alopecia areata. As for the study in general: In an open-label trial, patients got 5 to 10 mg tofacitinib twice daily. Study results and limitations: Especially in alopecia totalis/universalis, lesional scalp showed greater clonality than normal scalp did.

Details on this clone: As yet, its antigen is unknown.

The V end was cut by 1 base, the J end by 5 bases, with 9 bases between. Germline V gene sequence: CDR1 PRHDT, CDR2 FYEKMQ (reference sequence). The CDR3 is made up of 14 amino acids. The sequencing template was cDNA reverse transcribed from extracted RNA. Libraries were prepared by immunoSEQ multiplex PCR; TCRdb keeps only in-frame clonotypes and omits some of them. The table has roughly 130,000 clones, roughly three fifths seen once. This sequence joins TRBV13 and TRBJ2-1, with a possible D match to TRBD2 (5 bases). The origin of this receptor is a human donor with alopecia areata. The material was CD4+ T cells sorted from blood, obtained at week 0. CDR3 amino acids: CASSLETTNNEQFF. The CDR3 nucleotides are TGTGCCAGCAGCTTAGAGACTACTAACAATGAGCAGTTCTTC. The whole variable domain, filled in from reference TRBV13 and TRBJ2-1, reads AAGVIQSPRHLIKEKRETATLKCYPIPRHDTVYWYQQGPGQDPQFLISFYEKMQSDKGSIPDRFSAQQFSDYHSELNMSSLELGDSALYFCASSLETTNNEQFFGPGTRLTVL.